This T cell receptor beta chain comes out of a study of shared clonotypes between healthy human individuals. The CDR3 length is 17 residues. The V end was cut by 2 bases, the J end by 0 bases, with 14 bases between. CDR1 is SGHKS, CDR2 YYEKEE, per germline (reference sequence). Here immunoSEQ multiplex PCR was the method, and the copy in TCRdb shows in-frame clones only, minus some. The sample consists of about 2 million clones, approximately 95% of them appearing once. Selected positively for CCR7 and CD45RO-negative, naive CD8 cells excluded terminally differentiated effector memory CD45RA+ cells. The chain employs TRBV5-5 and TRBJ1-4, with TRBD1 as a possible D gene (5 bases). Sequencing was carried out using naive CD8+ T cells sorted from blood. This TCR came from a man aged 18 to 35 in good health. The CDR3 region is CASSLLTGLATNEKLFF. The DNA for the CDR3 is TGTGCCAGCAGCTTATTAACAGGACTAGCAACTAATGAAAAACTGTTTTTT.